A single sample gave rise to the 2 T cell receptor beta chains below, sequenced in a study of identical twins. In TCRdb, the 5' RACE reads were re-called with MiXCR into one record per CDR3 protein. The sample has under 900,000 distinct CDR3 sequences; 9% to 15% are singletons. This sample was shared with a second study, whose subject was yellow fever vaccine responses in identical twins.

Sequenced material: PBMCs. The receptors shown here come from a woman aged 18-35 years in good health.

This clonotype was counted ten times or more. This chain joins TRBV5-1 and TRBJ2-1, with 7 bases lining up with TRBD1. Per the germline V gene, CDR1 is SGHRS and CDR2 is YFSETQ. The CDR3 totals 15 residues. J lost 0 bases, V lost 3 bases, and 3 bases had no gene match. Here the CDR3 reads CASSSNRGSYNEQFF. CDR3 coding DNA: TGCGCCAGCAGCTCAAACAGGGGCTCCTACAATGAGCAGTTCTTC.

The J gene is TRBJ1-6, the V gene TRBV5-6; the match to TRBD1 covers 8 bases. Germline CDR1 reads SGHDT; CDR2 reads YYEEEE. The CDR3 is 14 residues long. V shed 4 bases and J 9 bases; nucleotides not matched to a gene: 6. The CDR3 nucleotides read TGTGCCAGCAGCAGAAGGGGACAGGTTTCACCCCTCCACTTT. The encoded protein is CASSRRGQVSPLHF.